This entry is about one TCR beta chain. Its antigen is unidentified. A junction boundary mismatches the germline segment, possibly from a read error. The sample comes from a study of breast tumors, draining lymph nodes, adjacent tissues. Breast cancer patients provided tissue from their axillary draining lymph nodes. The CDR3 sequence is 13 residues long. Germline loops: CDR1 SGHAT, CDR2 FQNNGV. TCRdb reprocessed the multiplex PCR reads with MiXCR, giving one entry per CDR3 protein. The sample lists around 290,000 distinct CDR3 sequences, over 25% occurring once. Study observations and caveats: The lymph node origin of tumor T cells was framed as consistent with a hypothesis, not demonstrated. The data were judged consistent with most tumor T cells coming from lymph node and expanding in tumor. Luminal-like breast cancer showed significantly higher tumor–nontumor repertoire similarity than basal-like.

The rearrangement joins TRBV11-2 to TRBJ2-2; D may be TRBD2 (5 bases). This clonotype originated in a female donor with breast cancer. Some clones in this sample may be carry-over from other donors' samples. The sequenced sample consisted of axillary lymph node tissue. The DNA for the CDR3 is TGTGCCAGCAGCCCCCGGGCCCCCGGGGAGCTGTCTTTT. Translation: CASSPRAPGELSF.